The subject of this entry is one TCR beta chain. Distinct nucleotide sequences in the sample also encode this CDR3. These data originate in a study of blood T cell repertoires in COVID-19. Study overall: COVID-19 samples collected from the United States, Italy and Spain covered acute and convalescent phases. T cells, B-cell-depleted T cells, or PBMCs provided the cDNA or gDNA that served as material.

In the source study's methods: Amplified reference gene primers provided the basis for estimating nucleated cell counts. Clones were sequenced by immunoSEQ multiplex PCR, and TCRdb holds only the in-frame ones, with some missing. That table furnishes V, J and clone size, whereas the DNA furnished D and trimming. The table has 310,000 or so clones, approximately 84% seen once. This CDR3 has 13 amino acids. Trimming shortened V by 3 bases and J by 4 bases, and 11 bases separated the two germline ends. Per the germline V gene, CDR1 is SGHRS and CDR2 is YFSETQ. The rearrangement joins TRBV5-1 to TRBJ2-7, with D possibly matching TRBD1 (6 bases). This receptor was obtained from a woman between 25 and 40 years old who had recovered from COVID-19. The sample was peripheral blood. DNA of the CDR3: TGCGCCAGCAGCTCGACACAGGGTTACGAGCAGTACTTC. Translated, it gives CASSSTQGYEQYF. Supplemented by reference TRBV5-1 and TRBJ2-7, the full variable domain reads KAGVTQTPRYLIKTRGQQVTLSCSPISGHRSVSWYQQTPGQGLQFLFEYFSETQRNKGNFPGRFSGRQFSNSRSEMNVSTLELGDSALYLCASSSTQGYEQYFGPGTRLTVT.